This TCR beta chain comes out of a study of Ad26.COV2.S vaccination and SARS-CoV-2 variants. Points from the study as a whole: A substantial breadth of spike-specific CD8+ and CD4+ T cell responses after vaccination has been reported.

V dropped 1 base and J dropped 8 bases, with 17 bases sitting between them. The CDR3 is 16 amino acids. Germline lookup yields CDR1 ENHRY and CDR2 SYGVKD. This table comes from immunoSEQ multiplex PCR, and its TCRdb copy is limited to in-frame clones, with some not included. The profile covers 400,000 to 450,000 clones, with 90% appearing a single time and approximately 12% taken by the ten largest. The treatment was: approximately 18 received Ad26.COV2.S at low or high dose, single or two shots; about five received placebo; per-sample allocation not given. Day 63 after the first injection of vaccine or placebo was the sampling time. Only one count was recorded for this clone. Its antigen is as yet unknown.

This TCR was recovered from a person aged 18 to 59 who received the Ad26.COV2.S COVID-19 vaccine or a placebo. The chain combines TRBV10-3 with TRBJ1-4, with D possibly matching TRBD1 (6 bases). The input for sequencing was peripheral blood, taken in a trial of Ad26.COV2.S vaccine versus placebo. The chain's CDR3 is CAISEWQTGQGEKLFF. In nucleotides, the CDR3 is TGTGCCATCAGTGAGTGGCAGACAGGCCAGGGCGAAAAACTGTTTTTT.